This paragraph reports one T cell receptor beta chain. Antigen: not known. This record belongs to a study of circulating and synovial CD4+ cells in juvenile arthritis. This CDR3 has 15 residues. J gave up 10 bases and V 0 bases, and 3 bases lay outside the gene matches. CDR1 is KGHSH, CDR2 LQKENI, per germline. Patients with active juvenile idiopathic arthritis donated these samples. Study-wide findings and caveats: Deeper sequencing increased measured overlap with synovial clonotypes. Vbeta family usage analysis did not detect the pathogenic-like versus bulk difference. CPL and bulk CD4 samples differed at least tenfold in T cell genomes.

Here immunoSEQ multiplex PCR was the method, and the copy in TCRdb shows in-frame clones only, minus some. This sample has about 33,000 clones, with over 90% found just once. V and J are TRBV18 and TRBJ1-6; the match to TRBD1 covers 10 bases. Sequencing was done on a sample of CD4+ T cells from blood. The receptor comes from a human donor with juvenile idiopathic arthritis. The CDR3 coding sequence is TGTGCCAGCTCACCACCAGGACAGGGGGGATCACCCCTCCACTTT. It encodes CASSPPGQGGSPLHF.